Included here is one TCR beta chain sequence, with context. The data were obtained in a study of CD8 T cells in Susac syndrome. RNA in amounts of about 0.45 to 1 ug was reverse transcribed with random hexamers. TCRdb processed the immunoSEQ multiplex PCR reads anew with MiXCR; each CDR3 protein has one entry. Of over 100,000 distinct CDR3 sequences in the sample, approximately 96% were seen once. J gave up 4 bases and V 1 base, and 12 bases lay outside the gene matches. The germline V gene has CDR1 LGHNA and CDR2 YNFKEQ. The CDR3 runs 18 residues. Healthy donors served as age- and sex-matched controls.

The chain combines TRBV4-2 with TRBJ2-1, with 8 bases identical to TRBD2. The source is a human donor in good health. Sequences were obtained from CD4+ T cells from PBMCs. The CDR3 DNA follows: TGTGCCAGCAGCCAAGCCCACAGACTAGCGAAAGGGTACAATGAGCAGTTCTTC. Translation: CASSQAHRLAKGYNEQFF.